Given below is one T cell receptor beta chain in context. Its specificity is not known. The source of the sample is a study of T cell repertoires in cytomegalovirus infection. At the level of the study: CMV infection plus the matching HLA type was flagged by public TCR beta signatures. Study findings and constraints: The ex vivo response was dominated by HLA-C-restricted CMV-specific TCR beta clonotypes.

Via MiXCR, TCRdb re-called the reads, giving one row per CDR3 protein. This table holds roughly 500,000 distinct CDR3 sequences, about 11% found once. V shed 3 bases and J 4 bases; nucleotides not matched to a gene: 4. This CDR3 spans 14 amino acids. Per germline, CDR1 SGHDT and CDR2 YYEEEE. The chain combines TRBV5-6 with TRBJ2-3; 8 bases agree with TRBD1. Sequencing used PBMCs. The sequence was collected from a human donor in good health (CMV status not recorded). Some clones in this sample may be carry-over from other donors' samples. The CDR3 region is CASSYGTGADTQYF. The DNA of the CDR3 is TGTGCCAGCAGCTACGGGACAGGAGCAGATACGCAGTATTTT.